This T cell receptor (beta chain) was profiled in a study of blood T cell repertoires in COVID-19. This table comes from immunoSEQ multiplex PCR, and its TCRdb copy is limited to in-frame clones, with some not included. The sample carries tens of thousands of clones, approximately 86% recorded once. Sequenced material: peripheral blood. The source of this sequence is a human donor in a cohort sampled during active COVID-19.

Here the CDR3 reads CASSAGQGLPTDTQYF. The CDR3 DNA is TGTGCCAGCAGCGCCGGACAGGGACTTCCCACAGATACGCAGTATTTT. The J gene is TRBJ2-3, the V gene TRBV7-8; 8 bases are a match to TRBD1. V gave up 5 bases and J gave up 2 bases; unmatched junction bases: 9. The germline V gene has CDR1 SGHVS and CDR2 FQNEAQ. This CDR3 has 16 amino acids.